The 9 T cell receptor beta chains reported below all come from one sample, sequenced in a study of cytomegalovirus exposure and HLA in healthy donors. This PCR relied on a set of 60 Vbeta primers and 13 Jbeta primers. Sequenced by immunoSEQ multiplex PCR; TCRdb stores in-frame clones only, minus some. The sample has fewer than 200,000 clones, 80% to 85% seen once. What was sequenced was PBMCs. Receptors originate from a woman aged 18 to 35 in good health and CMV-seronegative.

The J gene is TRBJ1-5, the V gene TRBV11-2; D ambiguous. The germline V gene has CDR1 SGHAT and CDR2 FQNNGV. CDR3 length: 15 amino acids. The V end lost 3 bases, the J end lost 0 bases, and 9 bases lay between the germline ends. Written as DNA, the CDR3 is TGTGCCAGCAGCTTGAACGGAGATAGCAATCAGCCCCAGCATTTT. Amino acid sequence: CASSLNGDSNQPQHF.

The chain combines TRBV20-1 with TRBJ2-1; tentative D call: TRBD1 (5 bases). The V end lost 7 bases, the J end lost 5 bases, and 6 bases lay between the germline ends. Germline V gene sequence: CDR1 DFQATT, CDR2 SNEGSKA (reference sequence). This CDR3 comprises 10 residues. The chain's CDR3 is CSVGDNEQFF. The DNA of the CDR3 is TGCAGTGTAGGGGACAATGAGCAGTTCTTC.

This chain links TRBV6-6 with TRBJ1-3; D gene ambiguous. Germline V lookup: CDR1 MNHNY, CDR2 SVGAGI (reference sequence). The CDR3 extends over 15 amino acids. Trimming pared 6 bases from V and 0 bases from J, leaving 12 bases between. The CDR3 sequence is CASRDATGSGNTIYF. The DNA of the CDR3 is TGTGCCAGCAGAGACGCGACGGGCTCTGGAAACACCATATATTTT.

This clone showed up just once. In DNA, the CDR3 is TGTGCCAGCAGCCACTCCCAGGGGTCAGGCCAGCCCCAGCATTTT. Translating gives CASSHSQGSGQPQHF. The J gene is TRBJ1-5, the V gene TRBV5-5, with TRBD1 as a possible D gene (6 bases). CDR3 length equals 15 residues. Germline values: CDR1 SGHKS, CDR2 YYEKEE (reference sequence). Trimming shortened V by 4 bases and J by 7 bases, and 18 bases separated the two germline ends.

V is TRBV2 and J is TRBJ2-3; D is perhaps TRBD2 (5 bases). Germline loops: CDR1 SNHLY, CDR2 FYNNEI. Deletions cut 9 bases from V and 2 bases from J, with 21 bases between. The CDR3 totals 16 residues. The CDR3 region is CASNTAEASNTDTQYF. As DNA, the CDR3 is TGTGCCAGTAATACAGCGGAGGCCTCTAACACAGATACGCAGTATTTT. Using reference TRBV2 and TRBJ2-3 for the parts outside the CDR3, the full variable domain is EPEVTQTPSHQVTQMGQEVILRCVPISNHLYFYWYRQILGQKVEFLVSFYNNEISEKSEIFDDQFSVERPDGSNFTLKIRSTKLEDSAMYFCASNTAEASNTDTQYFGPGTRLTVL.

The chain carries TRBV10-3 and TRBJ2-3; 7 bases match TRBD1. The CDR3 contains 15 residues. V dropped 6 bases and J dropped 0; count of bases not matched to a gene: 6. Germline CDR1 and CDR2: ENHRY and SYGVKD. In DNA, the CDR3 is TGTGCCATCAGCCCCGGACAGGCCAGCACAGATACGCAGTATTTT. It yields the protein CAISPGQASTDTQYF.

The chain links TRBV9 to TRBJ1-2; 9 bases map to TRBD1. The V and J ends lost 2 bases and 8 bases, in that order; junction bases with no gene match: 13. Germline-derived CDR1 and CDR2 are SGDLS and YYNGEE. This CDR3 is 16 amino acids long. The chain's CDR3 is CASSVSYRDRVQGYTF. CDR3 coding DNA: TGTGCCAGCAGCGTCTCTTACCGGGACAGGGTACAGGGCTACACCTTC.

This clone showed up just a few times. The chain uses TRBV6-5 and TRBJ1-1, with D possibly being TRBD1 (5 bases). Germline CDR1 reads MNHEY; CDR2 reads SVGAGI. V was pared by 5 bases and J by 0 bases, with 13 bases between. The CDR3 length is 15 residues. The CDR3 bases are TGTGCCAGCAGTCCCTTGACAGAAATGAACACTGAAGCTTTCTTT. This gives the protein CASSPLTEMNTEAFF.

CDR3: CASSPRWKGQGISNEQFF. Written as DNA, the CDR3 is TGCGCCAGCAGCCCGCGATGGAAGGGCCAGGGGATTTCAAATGAGCAGTTCTTC. The chain carries TRBV4-1 and TRBJ2-1; D possibly corresponds to TRBD1 (6 bases). Germline CDR1 and CDR2: MGHRA and YSYEKL. Trimming cost V 4 bases and J 7 bases, with 26 bases left between them. The CDR3 sequence is 18 residues long.